This T cell receptor beta chain emerged from a study of cytomegalovirus exposure and HLA in healthy donors. Notes on the study in general: The study listed 150 to 200 cytomegalovirus-associated TCR beta chains.

The 120-subject validation cohort, separate from the 666-subject first cohort, included the donors. As to this clone: Its antigen remains unidentified.

TCRdb's copy holds only in-frame clones and misses some; the assay was immunoSEQ multiplex PCR. The table includes about 150,000 clones, around 84% detected once. Germline loops: CDR1 SGHDN, CDR2 FVKESK. The CDR3 has 15 amino acids. The V segment lost 1 base and the J segment 4 bases; nucleotides outside the gene matches: 0. The receptor was derived from a human donor in good health. The rearrangement links TRBV14 to TRBJ2-1, with TRBD1 matching 11 bases. The sequencing input was PBMCs. The CDR3 DNA reads TGTGCCAGCAGCCAAGGGGACAGGGGGTACAATGAGCAGTTCTTC. Amino acid sequence: CASSQGDRGYNEQFF.